The 20 T cell receptor beta chains listed next were all sequenced from one sample in a study of blood T cells in healthy people across ages. Next came a second PCR, run for about 6 to 12 cycles, which used a sample-barcoded 5' primer along with a J-beta primer mix. Each CDR3 protein is one row after TCRdb ran MiXCR on the 5' RACE reads. The table lists under 1,100,000 distinct CDR3 sequences, about 25% of them singletons, with around 0.75% in the top ten. This sample also appeared in a second study, on T cells of mothers and their children.

The sequenced sample was blood. The source is a girl aged 2-10 years in good health.

The chain recombines TRBV24-1 with TRBJ1-2, with 9 bases matching TRBD1. Germline CDR1 KGHDR, CDR2 SFDVKD. V lost 5 bases to trimming and J lost 8 bases; unmatched junction nucleotides: 11. The CDR3 is 15 residues long. This chain's CDR3 is CATSVGQGIGGGYTF. The DNA of the CDR3 is TGTGCCACCAGTGTTGGACAGGGGATAGGAGGAGGCTACACCTTC.

The chain has TRBV5-5 and TRBJ2-4, with D possibly TRBD2 on 6 matching bases. CDR3 size: 15 residues. Trimming removed 4 bases from V and 0 bases from J, with 11 bases in between. From germline, CDR1 is SGHKS and CDR2 YYEKEE (reference sequence). CDR3 coding DNA: TGTGCCAGCAGCCGGGACTTTCTAGCCAAAAACATTCAGTACTTC. It translates to CASSRDFLAKNIQYF. Supplemented by reference TRBV5-5 and TRBJ2-4, the full variable domain reads DAGVTQSPTHLIKTRGQQVTLRCSPISGHKSVSWYQQVLGQGPQFIFQYYEKEERGRGNFPDRFSARQFPNYSSELNVNALLLGDSALYLCASSRDFLAKNIQYFGAGTRLSVL.

This clonotype was seen a handful of times. This chain uses TRBV15 with TRBJ1-5, with D uncertain. From germline, CDR1 is LNHNV and CDR2 YYDKDF (reference sequence). With 0 bases removed from V and 5 bases from J, the gap between germline ends came to 14 bases. This CDR3 comprises 16 residues. DNA for the CDR3: TGTGCCACCAGCAGAGAGGGCTCGGGGATTTATCAGCCCCAGCATTTT. This codes for CATSREGSGIYQPQHF.

The chain is built from TRBV10-3 and TRBJ2-3; possibly TRBD2 for D (6 bases). V dropped 4 bases and J dropped 2 bases, with 16 bases sitting between them. The germline CDR1 and CDR2 sequences are ENHRY and SYGVKD. CDR3 size: 16 residues. CDR3 protein: CAISGTRRGTTDTQYF. Written as DNA, the CDR3 is TGTGCCATCAGTGGGACAAGGCGGGGAACCACAGATACGCAGTATTTT.

This rearrangement joins TRBV11-2 to TRBJ2-5; D is uncertain. Near its end, the DNA agrees better with TRBJ2-1, so the J call may be wrong. From germline, CDR1 is SGHAT and CDR2 FQNNGV. The CDR3 contains 12 residues. The CDR3 protein is CASSLEGFSQFF. The CDR3 DNA reads TGTGCCAGCAGCTTAGAGGGGTTTTCGCAGTTCTTC.

This chain connects TRBV28 to TRBJ2-3, with 8 bases that match TRBD2. Germline trimming cut 2 bases from V and 1 base from J; bases unmatched to any gene: 8. The germline gives CDR1 MDHEN, CDR2 SYDVKM. This CDR3 has 17 amino acids. DNA for the CDR3: TGTGCCAGCAGTTTAAAGTGGGGAGCGGGAGGCACAGATACGCAGTATTTT. Its protein is CASSLKWGAGGTDTQYF.

The J gene is TRBJ1-1, the V gene TRBV28; D is uncertain. Germline lookup yields CDR1 MDHEN and CDR2 SYDVKM. The CDR3 is 16 amino acids. V lost 3 bases and J lost 0, with 14 bases in between. The chain's CDR3 is CASSFSGTRMNTEAFF. The CDR3 coding sequence is TGTGCCAGCAGTTTCTCAGGAACTCGCATGAACACTGAAGCTTTCTTT.

DNA of the CDR3: TGTGCCAGCAGCTTAATCGGGGCCCACGAGCAGTACTTC. Its protein product is CASSLIGAHEQYF. V usage is TRBV7-9 and J usage is TRBJ2-5; perhaps D is TRBD1 or TRBD2 (5 bases each). The J call may be mistaken, given a closer DNA end match to TRBJ2-7. Germline V gene lookup returns CDR1 SEHNR and CDR2 FQNEAQ (reference sequence). This CDR3 region has 13 residues.

This clonotype was seen more than once but under ten times. The rearrangement links TRBV15 to TRBJ1-5; 7 bases map to TRBD1. Germline CDR1 is LNHNV and CDR2 is YYDKDF (reference sequence). The CDR3 runs to 15 residues. V lost 4 bases, J lost 3 bases, and 6 bases stayed unmatched. The DNA for the CDR3 is TGTGCCACCAGCACGACAGGGTCCCCCAATCAGCCCCAGCATTTT. Amino acid sequence: CATSTTGSPNQPQHF.

Here the CDR3 reads CSVPDRGSLEQFF. CDR3 DNA sequence: TGCAGCGTACCCGACAGGGGGTCTCTTGAGCAGTTCTTC. The rearrangement uses TRBV29-1 and TRBJ2-1; 9 bases fit TRBD1. This CDR3 comprises 13 residues. J lost 9 bases, V lost 6 bases, and 9 bases had no gene match. The germline V gene has CDR1 SQVTM and CDR2 ANQGSEA.

The CDR3 nucleotides read TGTGCCAGCAGTGGGGGCTGGGAGCAGTACTTC. Its translation is CASSGGWEQYF. The rearrangement joins TRBV7-9 to TRBJ2-5, with a possible D match to TRBD1 (6 bases). This CDR3 region has 11 residues. In germline, CDR1 is SEHNR, CDR2 FQNEAQ (reference sequence). V was pared by 6 bases and J by 11 bases, with 13 bases between.

The chain uses TRBV6-5 and TRBJ2-5; D is possibly TRBD2 (6 bases). The end of the DNA fits TRBJ2-7 better, so the J call may be wrong. This CDR3 spans 14 amino acids. Per germline, CDR1 MNHEY and CDR2 SVGAGI. The CDR3, as DNA: TGTGCCAGCAGTCAATTAGCGGAAGTCTACGAGCAGTACTTC. Translation: CASSQLAEVYEQYF.

This clonotype occurred a few times. This chain's CDR3 is CASSEASRTGGIYEQYF. The CDR3, as DNA: TGCGCCAGCAGTGAGGCTTCGAGGACAGGGGGCATCTACGAGCAGTACTTC. The rearrangement uses TRBV10-2 and TRBJ2-5; TRBD1 aligns across 11 bases. The J call could be wrong; TRBJ2-7 is a better fit for the DNA end. CDR1 is WSHSY, CDR2 SAAADI, per germline. There are 17 residues in the CDR3.

This clonotype was detected a few times. The chain joins TRBV20-1 to TRBJ2-2; D might be TRBD1 (6 bases). The V end was cut by 0 bases, the J end by 5 bases, with 22 bases between. This CDR3 region has 18 residues. Germline-derived CDR1 and CDR2 are DFQATT and SNEGSKA (reference sequence). CDR3 loop: CSARDTNSGQGNTGELFF. The CDR3 DNA sequence: TGCAGTGCTAGAGATACAAATTCAGGGCAGGGGAATACCGGGGAGCTGTTTTTT.

This clonotype was picked up one time. At one end, the junction sequence differs from germline, possibly due to a read error. The chain couples TRBV9 to TRBJ2-5; maybe TRBD2 (6 bases). The CDR3 loop spans 13 amino acids. Germline V gives CDR1 SGDLS, CDR2 YYNGEE. The DNA for the CDR3 is TGTGCCAGCAGCGTTCGGGAGAAAGAGACCCTGTACTTC. Translated: CASSVREKETLYF.

This clonotype has just a few counts. The V call is TRBV6-6, the J call TRBJ2-5; 7 bases are a match to TRBD1. After removal of 0 bases from V and 7 bases from J, the junction contained 2 bases not matched to a gene. CDR3 size: 13 residues. Germline CDR1 reads MNHNY; CDR2 reads SVGAGI (reference sequence). The CDR3 is CASSYSGGGTQYF. Written as DNA, the CDR3 is TGTGCCAGCAGTTACTCAGGGGGCGGGACCCAGTACTTC.

The genes are TRBV12-5 and TRBJ2-5; 8 positions agree with TRBD2. The CDR3 extends over 21 amino acids. V lost 2 bases to trimming and J lost 5 bases; unmatched junction nucleotides: 25. CDR1 LGHNT and CDR2 FRNRAP come from the germline V gene. The CDR3 nucleotides read TGTGCTAGTGGTTTGATGGGGTCGACGTTAGCGGGGCCAAGGGCAGGGGAGACCCAGTACTTC. It specifies CASGLMGSTLAGPRAGETQYF.

The chain carries TRBV9 and TRBJ2-1; D may correspond to TRBD1 or TRBD2 (6 bases each). Germline V gives CDR1 SGDLS, CDR2 YYNGEE. Trimming pared 0 bases from V and 4 bases from J, leaving 14 bases between. CDR3 length: 16 amino acids. CDR3 region: CASSVEGRGRYNEQFF. The CDR3 DNA is TGTGCCAGCAGCGTAGAGGGCCGGGGGCGATACAATGAGCAGTTCTTC.

This clonotype was observed a few times. CDR3 amino acids: CATVEGSQPQHF. The CDR3 DNA follows: TGTGCCACCGTTGAGGGCTCTCAGCCCCAGCATTTT. V is TRBV6-1 and J is TRBJ1-5; no clear D. V was pared by 10 bases and J by 6 bases, with 13 bases between. CDR1 is MNHNS, CDR2 SASEGT, per germline. There are 12 residues in the CDR3.

The J gene is TRBJ2-7, the V gene TRBV15; a weak D match, TRBD1 (6 bases). The CDR3 spans 15 residues. V shed 1 base and J shed 6 bases, with 16 bases lying between them. Germline values: CDR1 LNHNV, CDR2 YYDKDF (reference sequence). CDR3 loop: CATSRGSGVKAEQYF. Here the CDR3 DNA reads TGTGCCACCAGCAGAGGGTCAGGGGTCAAAGCCGAGCAGTACTTC.